This T cell receptor beta chain is drawn from a study of neoadjuvant anti-PD-1 for oral cavity cancer. Study at large: Patients without progression received a fourth nivolumab dose around day 43, then surgical resection on days 50-56. Study findings and constraints: Non-responders to neoadjuvant nivolumab had significantly more clonal PBMC T cells than responders.

Trimming cost V 5 bases and J 11 bases; bases outside gene matches: 9. Germline V gene lookup returns CDR1 MDHEN and CDR2 SYDVKM. CDR3 size: 14 residues. Produced via immunoSEQ multiplex PCR; TCRdb's table is partial and in-frame only. The table lists approximately 8,400 clones, 70% of them singletons. With regard to this clone: Antigen unknown.

Documented time point: after neoadjuvant nivolumab, at surgical resection. PBMCs were not maintained or expanded in culture before analysis. Material: PBMCs, obtained after nivolumab (anti-PD-1) treatment. The V call is TRBV28, the J call TRBJ1-5; 10 nucleotides agree with TRBD1. The sequence came from a person between 40 and 85 years old with oral cavity squamous cell carcinoma. CDR3 sequence reads: CASSPTTGGWTQHF. CDR3 sequence (DNA): TGTGCCAGCAGTCCGACGACAGGGGGCTGGACCCAGCATTTT.